The 14 T cell receptor beta chains below all came from one sample that was sequenced in a study of identifying expanded T cells in peripheral blood. Libraries were prepared by immunoSEQ multiplex PCR; TCRdb keeps only in-frame clonotypes and omits some of them. Here the sample spans about 130,000 clones, 65% to 90% being singletons. Input material: blood. Receptors originate from a person aged 18 to 75 in good health.

The genes are TRBV7-9 and TRBJ2-2; 10 bases agree with TRBD1. Germline lookup yields CDR1 SEHNR and CDR2 FQNEAQ (reference sequence). After removal of 3 bases from V and 6 bases from J, the junction contained 1 base not matched to a gene. The CDR3 sequence is 14 residues long. CDR3 residues: CASSLGQGPGELFF. The CDR3 DNA reads TGTGCCAGCAGCTTGGGACAGGGGCCCGGGGAGCTGTTTTTT.

The chain carries TRBV5-4 and TRBJ1-5; D remains ambiguous. The CDR3 runs to 14 residues. Germline V gene data show CDR1 as SGHNT and CDR2 as YYREEE (reference sequence). The V gene lost 7 bases and the J gene lost 2 bases, with 13 bases spanning the gap. The CDR3 sequence is CASALWGGNQPQHF. The CDR3 bases are TGTGCCAGCGCGCTATGGGGTGGCAATCAGCCCCAGCATTTT.

This chain joins TRBV7-9 and TRBJ1-1, with 9 bases matching TRBD1. CDR3 size: 16 residues. After removal of 4 bases from V and 4 bases from J, the junction contained 10 bases not matched to a gene. Germline V gives CDR1 SEHNR, CDR2 FQNEAQ (reference sequence). CDR3 amino acids: CASSSFNRGPGTEAFF. The CDR3 DNA sequence: TGTGCCAGCAGCTCCTTCAACAGGGGGCCTGGCACTGAAGCTTTCTTT.

CDR3 DNA sequence: TGTGCCAGCAGTGACACAGGGCCCTATGGCTACACCTTC. Translated, it gives CASSDTGPYGYTF. The chain combines TRBV2 with TRBJ1-2, with TRBD1 as a possible D gene (6 bases). CDR1 is SNHLY, CDR2 FYNNEI, per germline. The CDR3 is 13 amino acids. Trimming cost V 3 bases and J 4 bases, with 9 bases left between them.

J is TRBJ2-3 and V is TRBV27; 8 bases align to TRBD1. The germline CDR1 and CDR2 sequences are MNHEY and SMNVEV (reference sequence). The CDR3 has 13 amino acids. Trimming cost V 9 bases and J 6 bases; bases outside gene matches: 8. CDR3 in amino acids: CASTQGAGDTQYF. In nucleotides, the CDR3 is TGTGCCAGTACCCAGGGGGCAGGGGATACGCAGTATTTT.

In its sample, this clone was seen a few times. CDR3 amino acids: CASSLEAVNTIYF. CDR3 sequence (DNA): TGTGCCAGCAGCTTAGAGGCGGTAAACACCATATATTTT. V and J are TRBV7-6 and TRBJ1-3; unclear D gene. Between the trimmed V and J ends, which lost 1 base and 6 bases, there was a span of 7 bases. CDR3 size: 13 residues. Per the germline V gene, CDR1 is SGHVS and CDR2 is FNYEAQ. The full variable domain, in which reference TRBV7-6 and TRBJ1-3 provide the parts outside the CDR3, is GAGVSQSPRYKVTKRGQDVALRCDPISGHVSLYWYRQALGQGPEFLTYFNYEAQQDKSGLPNDRFSAERPEGSISTLTIQRTEQRDSAMYRCASSLEAVNTIYFGEGSWLTVV.

This clone was counted a single time. The chain has TRBV29-1 and TRBJ1-1; no firm D call. The CDR3 is 12 residues long. Per the germline V gene, CDR1 is SQVTM and CDR2 is ANQGSEA. Trimming pared 3 bases from V and 10 bases from J, leaving 15 bases between. CDR3 bases: TGCAGCGTTGATCTCGGGCAAAGAGGAGCTTTCTTT. Its protein is CSVDLGQRGAFF.

The rearrangement uses TRBV11-2 and TRBJ2-1; maybe TRBD2 (6 bases). Trimming took off 7 bases at V and 15 bases at J, with 16 bases between the two ends. There are 11 residues in the CDR3. CDR1 SGHAT and CDR2 FQNNGV come from the germline V gene. The CDR3 sequence is CASTRGDRPFF. CDR3 DNA sequence: TGTGCCAGCACCCGCGGGGACCGGCCGTTCTTC.

This sequence joins TRBV5-8 and TRBJ2-2; the D is unclear. CDR1 and CDR2 (germline): SGHTS, YDEGEE. This CDR3 is 15 amino acids long. Trimming cost V 1 base and J 3 bases, with 10 bases left between them. CDR3 nucleotides: TGTGCCAGCAGCTTGTGGGTCTCCGACACCGGGGAGCTGTTTTTT. Translation: CASSLWVSDTGELFF.

V is TRBV7-8 and J is TRBJ1-2; TRBD1 is a possible D gene (6 bases). Germline V lookup: CDR1 SGHVS, CDR2 FQNEAQ. V shed 3 bases and J shed 6 bases, with 11 bases lying between them. The CDR3 has 13 residues. CDR3 nucleotides: TGTGCCAGCAGCTTTAGCAGGGGTGATGGCTACACCTTC. It specifies CASSFSRGDGYTF.

This clone was seen a single time. The CDR3 bases are TGCGCCAGCAGCCAAGCCGGGTGGGGGGGGACTGAAGCTTTCTTT. It translates to CASSQAGWGGTEAFF. This rearrangement joins TRBV4-1 to TRBJ1-1, with D perhaps matching TRBD1 (5 bases). Germline lookup yields CDR1 MGHRA and CDR2 YSYEKL. The CDR3 loop spans 15 amino acids. The V end was cut by 1 base, the J end by 5 bases, with 14 bases between.

The chain couples TRBV18 to TRBJ2-3, with TRBD1 as a possible D gene (5 bases). The CDR3 is 15 amino acids. Germline CDR1 and CDR2: KGHSH and LQKENI. V shed 7 bases and J shed 0 bases, with 14 bases lying between them. The CDR3 DNA reads TGTGCCAGCTTAGGGGTTCGGTCTAGCACAGATACGCAGTATTTT. As protein: CASLGVRSSTDTQYF.

The CDR3 loop reads CAIKGDTYNEQFF. CDR3 sequence (DNA): TGTGCCATCAAGGGGGACACTTACAATGAGCAGTTCTTC. The chain links TRBV10-3 to TRBJ2-1; TRBD1 is a possible D gene (6 bases). In germline, CDR1 is ENHRY, CDR2 SYGVKD. The CDR3 is 13 amino acids. V was trimmed by 7 bases and J by 4 bases, leaving 11 bases between them.

The rearrangement joins TRBV11-2 to TRBJ2-5, with D unclear. CDR3 length: 10 amino acids. Germline assignment: CDR1 SGHAT and CDR2 FQNNGV. Between the trimmed V and J ends, which lost 8 bases and 5 bases, there was a span of 6 bases. The CDR3 protein is CASSRETQYF. CDR3 DNA sequence: TGTGCCAGCTCCCGGGAGACCCAGTACTTC.